Following are 17 T cell receptor beta chains from one sample sequenced in a study of CD8 T cells in ankylosing spondylitis. MiXCR, run by TCRdb on the 5' RACE reads, gives a single entry per CDR3 protein. The sample includes roughly 40,000 distinct CDR3 sequences, less than 3.5% of them seen just once. Material for sequencing was blood, either unsorted or a sorted T cell fraction (not recorded which). These receptors were obtained from a male donor with ankylosing spondylitis or in good health (not recorded which).

This clonotype has ten or more counts. The J gene is TRBJ2-1, the V gene TRBV9; TRBD2 matches 9 bases. The junction had 8 bases not matched to a gene; V was cut back by 3 bases and J by 4 bases. The CDR3 loop spans 16 amino acids. CDR1 is SGDLS and CDR2 is YYNGEE in the germline V gene. Written as DNA, the CDR3 is TGTGCCAGCAGCGATACGAGGACTAGCGTATACAATGAGCAGTTCTTC. As protein: CASSDTRTSVYNEQFF.

This clonotype showed up many times. The CDR3 nucleotides are TGTGCCAGCAGCAAGGGACAGCCCTACAATGAGCAGTTCTTC. This translates into CASSKGQPYNEQFF. The chain combines TRBV9 with TRBJ2-1, with 7 bases identical to TRBD1. This CDR3 is built from 14 residues. Per the germline V gene, CDR1 is SGDLS and CDR2 is YYNGEE. V was clipped by 4 bases and J by 2 bases; unmatched bases: 3.

This clonotype was detected many times. The J gene is TRBJ2-1, the V gene TRBV9, with TRBD2 matching over 12 bases. In germline, CDR1 is SGDLS, CDR2 YYNGEE. The trim removed 0 bases at V and 3 bases at J, leaving 7 bases unmatched. The CDR3 totals 18 residues. Written as DNA, the CDR3 is TGTGCCAGCAGCGTAGGCCTAGCGGGAGGGAATCTCTACAATGAGCAGTTCTTC. As protein: CASSVGLAGGNLYNEQFF.

There are a few counts of this clonotype. The chain joins TRBV9 to TRBJ2-5; D is possibly TRBD2 (5 bases). CDR3 length: 13 residues. Deletions cut 4 bases from V and 7 bases from J, with 14 bases between. Germline CDR1 is SGDLS and CDR2 is YYNGEE. The CDR3 is CASSPTPGLTQYF. CDR3 coding DNA: TGTGCCAGCAGCCCAACCCCGGGGTTGACCCAGTACTTC.

This clonotype appeared many times. The chain uses TRBV9 and TRBJ2-3; TRBD1 might be the D (6 bases). The CDR3 totals 13 residues. V dropped 0 bases and J dropped 13 bases, with 15 bases sitting between them. The germline V gene encodes CDR1 SGDLS and CDR2 YYNGEE. The CDR3 coding sequence is TGTGCCAGCAGCGTAGATTCACAGGGCCGAGAGTATTTT. This gives the protein CASSVDSQGREYF.

This clonotype was seen many times. The gene calls are TRBV9 and TRBJ2-1; D may be TRBD1 (6 bases). CDR1 is SGDLS and CDR2 is YYNGEE in the germline V gene. The CDR3 has 14 amino acids. Trimming removed 3 bases from V and 9 bases from J, with 16 bases in between. CDR3 nucleotides: TGTGCCAGCAGCGCTAGACAGGTCTTAGGTGAGCAGTTCTTC. Protein product: CASSARQVLGEQFF.

This clonotype was found many times. V and J are TRBV9 and TRBJ1-6; 10 nucleotides match TRBD1. J was trimmed by 5 bases and V by 6 bases; bases with no gene match: 5. Per germline, CDR1 SGDLS and CDR2 YYNGEE. The CDR3 is 15 residues long. The CDR3 DNA follows: TGTGCCAGCAACACTGGACAGGGGGATAATTCACCCCTCCACTTT. It translates to CASNTGQGDNSPLHF.

This clonotype was found many times. The V and J genes are TRBV9 and TRBJ2-3; TRBD2 aligns across 10 bases. The CDR3 has 16 residues. The J segment lost 2 bases and the V segment lost 0 bases, leaving 3 bases of the junction unmatched. The germline V gene has CDR1 SGDLS and CDR2 YYNGEE. The CDR3 DNA is TGTGCCAGCAGCGTAGTACTAGCGGGACCCACAGATACGCAGTATTTT. Translation: CASSVVLAGPTDTQYF.

This clonotype was found many times. The chain combines TRBV9 with TRBJ2-3; D ambiguous. The V and J ends lost 0 bases and 0 bases respectively, with 11 bases between them. The CDR3 sequence is 16 residues long. Germline V gives CDR1 SGDLS, CDR2 YYNGEE. This chain's CDR3 is CASSVETLISTDTQYF. The DNA for the CDR3 is TGTGCCAGCAGCGTAGAGACACTGATCAGCACAGATACGCAGTATTTT. The variable domain in full, completed from reference TRBV9 and TRBJ2-3, reads DSGVTQTPKHLITATGQRVTLRCSPRSGDLSVYWYQQSLDQGLQFLIQYYNGEERAKGNILERFSAQQFPDLHSELNLSSLELGDSALYFCASSVETLISTDTQYFGPGTRLTVL.

In this sample, this clonotype turned up many times. V and J are TRBV9 and TRBJ2-7; no clear D gene. V was pared by 1 base and J by 5 bases, with 13 bases between. This CDR3 contains 14 residues. Per the germline V gene, CDR1 is SGDLS and CDR2 is YYNGEE. The DNA for the CDR3 is TGTGCCAGCAGCGTAATGGCGGAACACCACGAGCAGTACTTC. Amino acids: CASSVMAEHHEQYF.

This clonotype was seen ten or more times. This chain joins TRBV9 and TRBJ2-7; the D is unclear. The CDR3 is 14 residues long. Trimming stripped 4 bases from V and 2 bases from J, with 13 bases between. Germline V lookup: CDR1 SGDLS, CDR2 YYNGEE. CDR3 coding DNA: TGTGCCAGCAGCCCCGATATAGGAACCTACGAGCAGTACTTC. This translates into CASSPDIGTYEQYF.

This clonotype was seen many times. This chain joins TRBV12-5 and TRBJ2-7; 9 bases align to TRBD2. V lost 3 bases to trimming and J lost 3 bases; unmatched junction nucleotides: 3. The CDR3 sequence is 14 residues long. Germline V gene data show CDR1 as LGHNT and CDR2 as FRNRAP. The CDR3 spells CASGFVAGDYEQYF. CDR3 nucleotide sequence: TGTGCTAGTGGTTTTGTAGCGGGAGACTACGAGCAGTACTTC.

This clonotype was seen at least ten times. The V and J genes are TRBV9 and TRBJ2-5; possible D gene TRBD2, 6 bases. CDR3 size: 14 residues. V was pared by 0 bases and J by 5 bases, with 11 bases between. CDR1 is SGDLS and CDR2 is YYNGEE in the germline V gene. The CDR3 DNA is TGTGCCAGCAGCGTAGGGCTAGCGATGGAGACCCAGTACTTC. As protein: CASSVGLAMETQYF.

In this sample, this clonotype turned up many times. The chain has TRBV9 and TRBJ2-1, with TRBD1 identical over 12 bases. The ends lost 4 bases at V and 8 bases at J; junction bases unmatched: 7. The length of the CDR3 is 15 residues. The germline V gene has CDR1 SGDLS and CDR2 YYNGEE. CDR3 coding DNA: TGTGCCAGCAGCCCACGGGGGACAGGGGGCGATGAGCAGTTCTTC. Its protein product is CASSPRGTGGDEQFF.

This clonotype was seen ten or more times. CDR3 bases: TGTGCCAGCAGCGTAGGACCCACTAGCACTGACTACGAGCAGTACTTC. Residues: CASSVGPTSTDYEQYF. The chain uses TRBV9 and TRBJ2-7; D may be TRBD2 (6 bases). In germline, CDR1 is SGDLS, CDR2 YYNGEE. This CDR3 has 16 amino acids. The V and J ends lost 0 bases and 3 bases respectively, with 16 bases between them.

Many counts were recorded for this clonotype. The chain links TRBV9 to TRBJ2-1, with 9 bases matching TRBD1. The germline CDR1 and CDR2 sequences are SGDLS and YYNGEE. This CDR3 contains 16 residues. J gave up 2 bases and V 4 bases, and 7 bases lay outside the gene matches. The CDR3 nucleotides are TGTGCCAGCAGCTCGAGGGACAGGGCTACCTACAATGAGCAGTTCTTC. It encodes CASSSRDRATYNEQFF.

This clonotype has at least ten counts. For the CDR3, the DNA is TGTGCCAGCAGCGTAGGGTCGGTCCCCGGGGTCGAGCAGTACTTC. It encodes CASSVGSVPGVEQYF. The chain joins TRBV9 to TRBJ2-7; D may be TRBD2 (5 bases). Germline CDR1 SGDLS, CDR2 YYNGEE. V shed 0 bases and J shed 6 bases, with 16 bases lying between them. There are 15 residues in the CDR3.